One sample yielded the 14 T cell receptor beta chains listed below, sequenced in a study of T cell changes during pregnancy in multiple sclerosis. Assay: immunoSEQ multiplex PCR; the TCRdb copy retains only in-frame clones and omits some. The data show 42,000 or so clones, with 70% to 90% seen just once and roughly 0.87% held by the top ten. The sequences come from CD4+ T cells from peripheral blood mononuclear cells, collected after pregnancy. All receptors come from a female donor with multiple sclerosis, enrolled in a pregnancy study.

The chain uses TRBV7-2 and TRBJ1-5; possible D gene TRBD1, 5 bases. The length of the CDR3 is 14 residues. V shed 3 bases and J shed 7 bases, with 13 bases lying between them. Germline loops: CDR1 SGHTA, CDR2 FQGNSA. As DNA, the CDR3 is TGTGCCAGCAGCTTTGGGGGGTCCGGGCAGCCCCAGCATTTT. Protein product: CASSFGGSGQPQHF.

CDR3 sequence (DNA): TGTGCCAGCAGGCGTAACAGCCTAACCGGGGAGCTGTTTTTT. It yields the protein CASRRNSLTGELFF. The rearrangement links TRBV6-5 to TRBJ2-2; D call uncertain. V was pared by 6 bases and J by 5 bases, with 13 bases between. Germline V gives CDR1 MNHEY, CDR2 SVGAGI. The CDR3 sequence is 14 residues long.

CDR3: CASSYGQGVYYTF. The DNA of the CDR3 is TGTGCCAGCAGTTACGGGCAGGGGGTGTACTACACCTTC. The chain links TRBV6-5 to TRBJ1-2; 7 bases map to TRBD1. From germline, CDR1 is MNHEY and CDR2 SVGAGI. The CDR3 sequence is 13 residues long. The V segment lost 2 bases and the J segment 10 bases; nucleotides outside the gene matches: 7.

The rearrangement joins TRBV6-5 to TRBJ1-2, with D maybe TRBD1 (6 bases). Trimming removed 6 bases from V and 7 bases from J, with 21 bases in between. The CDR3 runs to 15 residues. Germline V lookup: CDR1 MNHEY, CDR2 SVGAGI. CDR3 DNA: TGTGCCAGCAGCACCGGGGGGGGCCGACTCCCTGGCTACACCTTC. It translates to CASSTGGGRLPGYTF.

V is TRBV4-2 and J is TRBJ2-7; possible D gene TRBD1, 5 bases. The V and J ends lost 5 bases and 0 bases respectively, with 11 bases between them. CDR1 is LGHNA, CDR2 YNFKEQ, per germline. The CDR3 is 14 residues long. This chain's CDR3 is CASSYFRGSYEQYF. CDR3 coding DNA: TGTGCCAGCAGCTACTTTAGGGGCTCCTACGAGCAGTACTTC.

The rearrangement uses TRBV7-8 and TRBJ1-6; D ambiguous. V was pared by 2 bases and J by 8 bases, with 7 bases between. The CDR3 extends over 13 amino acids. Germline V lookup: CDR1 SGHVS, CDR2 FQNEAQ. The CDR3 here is CASSLFLYSPLHF. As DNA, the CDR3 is TGTGCCAGCAGCTTATTTCTCTATTCACCCCTCCACTTT.

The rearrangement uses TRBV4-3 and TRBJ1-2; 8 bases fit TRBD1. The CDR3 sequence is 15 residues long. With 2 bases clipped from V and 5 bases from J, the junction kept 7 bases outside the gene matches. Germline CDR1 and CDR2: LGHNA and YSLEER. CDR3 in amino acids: CASSQQTGAGYGYTF. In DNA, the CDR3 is TGCGCCAGCAGCCAACAGACAGGGGCAGGTTATGGCTACACCTTC.

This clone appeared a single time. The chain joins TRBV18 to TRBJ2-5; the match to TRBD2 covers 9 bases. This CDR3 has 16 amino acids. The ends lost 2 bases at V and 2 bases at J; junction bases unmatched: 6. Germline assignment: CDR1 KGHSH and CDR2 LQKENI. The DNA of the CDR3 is TGTGCCAGCTCACCAATGTTAGCGGGGGCACAAGAGACCCAGTACTTC. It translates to CASSPMLAGAQETQYF.

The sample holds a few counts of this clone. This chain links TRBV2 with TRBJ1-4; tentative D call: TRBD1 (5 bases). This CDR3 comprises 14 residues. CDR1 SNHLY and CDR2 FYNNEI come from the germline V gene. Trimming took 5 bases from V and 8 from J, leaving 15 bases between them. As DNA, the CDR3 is TGTGCCAGCAGTAGTGACAGCGCAGGGGAAAAACTGTTTTTT. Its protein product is CASSSDSAGEKLFF.

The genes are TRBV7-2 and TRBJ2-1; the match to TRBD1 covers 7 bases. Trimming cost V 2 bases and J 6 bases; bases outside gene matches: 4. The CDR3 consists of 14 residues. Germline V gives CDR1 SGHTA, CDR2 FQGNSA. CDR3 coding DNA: TGTGCCAGCAGCTTATACGACAGGGTCAATGAGCAGTTCTTC. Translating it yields CASSLYDRVNEQFF.

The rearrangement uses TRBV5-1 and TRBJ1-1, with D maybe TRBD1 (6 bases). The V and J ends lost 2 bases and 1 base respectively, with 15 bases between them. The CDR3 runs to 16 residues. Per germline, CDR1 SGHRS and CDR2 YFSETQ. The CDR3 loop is CASSFGRGGWNTEAFF. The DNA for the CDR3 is TGCGCCAGCAGCTTCGGGAGGGGGGGGTGGAACACTGAAGCTTTCTTT. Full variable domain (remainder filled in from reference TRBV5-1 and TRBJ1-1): KAGVTQTPRYLIKTRGQQVTLSCSPISGHRSVSWYQQTPGQGLQFLFEYFSETQRNKGNFPGRFSGRQFSNSRSEMNVSTLELGDSALYLCASSFGRGGWNTEAFFGQGTRLTVV.

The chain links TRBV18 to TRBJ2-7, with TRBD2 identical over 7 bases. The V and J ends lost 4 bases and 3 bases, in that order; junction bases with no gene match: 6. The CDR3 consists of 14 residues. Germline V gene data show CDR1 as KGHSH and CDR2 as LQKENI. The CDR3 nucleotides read TGTGCCAGCTCACGCACTCCGGGAGGCTACGAGCAGTACTTC. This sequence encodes CASSRTPGGYEQYF.

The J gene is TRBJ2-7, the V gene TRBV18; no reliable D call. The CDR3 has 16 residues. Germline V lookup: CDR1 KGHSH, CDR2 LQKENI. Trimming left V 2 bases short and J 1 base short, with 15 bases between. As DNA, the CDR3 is TGTGCCAGCTCACCAGCGGTTGGCACCCAATCCTACGAGCAGTACTTC. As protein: CASSPAVGTQSYEQYF.

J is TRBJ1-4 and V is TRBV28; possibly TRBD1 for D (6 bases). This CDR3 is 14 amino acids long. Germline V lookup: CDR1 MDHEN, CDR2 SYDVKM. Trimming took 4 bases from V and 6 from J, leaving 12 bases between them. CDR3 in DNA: TGTGCCAGCAGTTGGGTGTCAGGGGATGAAAAACTGTTTTTT. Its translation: CASSWVSGDEKLFF.